The 17 T cell receptor beta chains reported below all come from one sample, sequenced in a study of T-cell reconstitution after alpha-beta-depleted transplantation in children. Unique molecular identifiers were used in preparing the TCRbeta library. TCRdb recomputed calls from the PCR reads with MiXCR, one row per CDR3 protein. The repertoire holds about 270,000 distinct CDR3 sequences, with approximately 9.8% as singletons. The starting material was PBMCs from the stem cell graft donor, obtained from the stem cell graft. Receptor source: a human donor who donated a stem cell graft to a child with SCID.

This clonotype was observed at least ten times. The gene calls are TRBV15 and TRBJ1-2, with D uncertain. Germline CDR1 reads LNHNV; CDR2 reads YYDKDF (reference sequence). V was pared by 0 bases and J by 5 bases, with 10 bases between. This CDR3 region has 14 residues. The CDR3 DNA reads TGTGCCACCAGCAGAGATCTACAAGAATATGGCTACACCTTC. Protein product: CATSRDLQEYGYTF. Full variable domain (remainder filled in from reference TRBV15 and TRBJ1-2): DAMVIQNPRYQVTQFGKPVTLSCSQTLNHNVMYWYQQKSSQAPKLLFHYYDKDFNNEADTPDNFQSRRPNTSFCFLDIRSPGLGDTAMYLCATSRDLQEYGYTFGSGTRLTVV.

The sample holds many counts of this clonotype. CDR3 region: CASSKGRPTGELFF. Written as DNA, the CDR3 is TGTGCCAGCAGCAAAGGGAGACCCACCGGGGAGCTGTTTTTT. The rearrangement links TRBV3-1 to TRBJ2-2; possible D gene TRBD2, 5 bases. Trimming pared 5 bases from V and 4 bases from J, leaving 11 bases between. This CDR3 contains 14 residues. Germline CDR1 reads LGHDT; CDR2 reads YNNKEL (reference sequence).

In its sample, this clonotype was seen many times. The chain joins TRBV10-3 to TRBJ1-2; a possible D gene is TRBD1 (6 bases). Germline assignment: CDR1 ENHRY and CDR2 SYGVKD. Trimming pared 8 bases from V and 3 bases from J, leaving 13 bases between. The CDR3 extends over 13 amino acids. CDR3 region: CAIGHREDYGYTF. The CDR3 bases are TGTGCCATCGGGCACAGGGAGGACTATGGCTACACCTTC.

The chain carries TRBV29-1 and TRBJ2-2; a possible D gene is TRBD1 (5 bases). Trimming cost V 6 bases and J 1 base, with 9 bases left between them. From germline, CDR1 is SQVTM and CDR2 ANQGSEA. The length of the CDR3 is 13 residues. This CDR3 is CSVLTVNTGELFF. The DNA for the CDR3 is TGCAGCGTCTTGACAGTGAACACCGGGGAGCTGTTTTTT.

This clonotype was found a few times. Here the CDR3 DNA reads TGTGCCAGCCGCGGAGGGCTTTATAGCAATCAGCCCCAGCATTTT. Protein product: CASRGGLYSNQPQHF. This rearrangement joins TRBV27 to TRBJ1-5; D uncertain. The CDR3 is 15 residues long. V shed 8 bases and J shed 0 bases, with 14 bases lying between them. In germline, CDR1 is MNHEY, CDR2 SMNVEV (reference sequence).

This clonotype was seen a single time. This chain joins TRBV7-3 and TRBJ2-7, with D hard to call. The germline gives CDR1 SGHTA, CDR2 FQGTGA. This CDR3 comprises 13 residues. The V end was cut by 0 bases, the J end by 5 bases, with 8 bases between. DNA of the CDR3: TGTGCCAGCAGCTTAACGCCGGGTGACGAGCAGTACTTC. Its protein product is CASSLTPGDEQYF.

V usage is TRBV20-1 and J usage is TRBJ2-3; 7 nucleotides align to TRBD2. CDR1 is DFQATT, CDR2 SNEGSKA, per germline (reference sequence). V shed 0 bases and J 4 bases; nucleotides not matched to a gene: 7. The CDR3 is made up of 15 amino acids. In DNA form, the CDR3 reads TGCAGTGCTAGAGATGGCGCGGGGAGGGCAGATACGCAGTATTTT. Protein sequence: CSARDGAGRADTQYF.

This clonotype was found many times. The junction and the germline gene differ at one end; a read error may be behind it. The V call is TRBV5-1, the J call TRBJ2-3, with TRBD2 matching 8 bases. The CDR3 spans 14 residues. Per the germline V gene, CDR1 is SGHRS and CDR2 is YFSETQ. The CDR3, as DNA: TGTGCCAGCAGTTTGTCGGGGGGGACAGATACGCAGTATTTT. It encodes CASSLSGGTDTQYF.

This clonotype was recorded many times. V usage is TRBV12-3 or TRBV12-4 and J usage is TRBJ1-6; unclear D gene. Trimming stripped 8 bases from V and 5 bases from J, with 10 bases between. The CDR3 extends over 13 amino acids. Here the CDR3 reads CASSGINNSPLHF. The CDR3 coding sequence is TGTGCCAGCTCGGGCATAAATAATTCACCCCTCCACTTT.

This clonotype showed up just a few times. The V gene is TRBV12-3 or TRBV12-4, the J gene TRBJ2-7; possible D gene TRBD1, 6 bases. This CDR3 has 12 amino acids. The V and J ends lost 8 bases and 3 bases respectively, with 11 bases between them. Written as DNA, the CDR3 is TGTGCCAGCCAGGGGATAGGCTACGAGCAGTACTTC. Translated, it gives CASQGIGYEQYF.

In its sample, this clonotype was seen many times. This sequence joins TRBV12-3 or TRBV12-4 and TRBJ2-3, with D uncertain. V gave up 7 bases and J gave up 4 bases, with 15 bases separating them. The CDR3 has 14 residues. The CDR3 spells CASTWAIGADTQYF. In DNA, the CDR3 is TGTGCCAGCACTTGGGCCATCGGCGCAGATACGCAGTATTTT.

This clonotype was counted between two and nine times. The chain couples TRBV20-1 to TRBJ2-1; TRBD1 agrees at 7 bases. The J segment lost 9 bases and the V segment lost 5 bases, leaving 13 bases of the junction unmatched. The CDR3 extends over 14 amino acids. Looked up from germline, CDR1 is DFQATT and CDR2 is SNEGSKA (reference sequence). DNA of the CDR3: TGCAGTGCTGACCTCCCGACAGGGTTGGTTGAGCAGTTCTTC. It is translated as CSADLPTGLVEQFF.

This clonotype was recorded at least ten times. The chain is built from TRBV27 and TRBJ2-7; TRBD1 matches 7 bases. The V segment lost 3 bases and the J segment 4 bases; nucleotides outside the gene matches: 6. The CDR3 totals 14 residues. Germline V CDR1 and CDR2: MNHEY, SMNVEV (reference sequence). The CDR3 bases are TGTGCCAGCAGTTTGGGTCAGGGGGAGTACGAGCAGTACTTC. Translated, it gives CASSLGQGEYEQYF.

Ten or more counts support this clonotype. CDR3 DNA: TGTGCCAGCAGCATTCGGCTAGCGGGGGACCGCACAGATACGCAGTATTTT. Protein sequence: CASSIRLAGDRTDTQYF. The rearrangement links TRBV2 to TRBJ2-3; 10 bases are a match to TRBD2. V gave up 6 bases and J gave up 1 base; unmatched junction bases: 10. Per the germline V gene, CDR1 is SNHLY and CDR2 is FYNNEI. The CDR3 totals 17 residues. Full variable domain (remainder filled in from reference TRBV2 and TRBJ2-3): EPEVTQTPSHQVTQMGQEVILRCVPISNHLYFYWYRQILGQKVEFLVSFYNNEISEKSEIFDDQFSVERPDGSNFTLKIRSTKLEDSAMYFCASSIRLAGDRTDTQYFGPGTRLTVL.

There are a few counts of this clonotype. The chain is built from TRBV7-6 and TRBJ2-1; 9 positions match TRBD2. CDR3 length: 15 amino acids. Germline-derived CDR1 and CDR2 are SGHVS and FNYEAQ. Unmatched junction bases numbered 6, after V lost 1 base and J lost 8 bases. The CDR3 here is CASSLGGGALDEQFF. The CDR3, as DNA: TGTGCCAGCAGCTTAGGCGGGGGGGCCCTGGATGAGCAGTTCTTC.

This clonotype was detected only a few times. The rearrangement links TRBV12-3 or TRBV12-4 to TRBJ1-5; unclear D gene. V lost 7 bases to trimming and J lost 5 bases, with 12 bases between them. The length of the CDR3 is 13 residues. The CDR3 region has the DNA TGTGCCAGCAAGCCCGACTGGGATCAGCCCCAGCATTTT. Its translation: CASKPDWDQPQHF.

In this sample, this clonotype turned up many times. The V and J genes are TRBV18 and TRBJ1-2; TRBD1 agrees at 7 bases. This CDR3 is built from 15 residues. V trimming: 1 base; J trimming: 5 bases; junction bases outside the gene matches: 7. Germline CDR1 reads KGHSH; CDR2 reads LQKENI. DNA of the CDR3: TGTGCCAGCTCACCACAGGACAGGCGCACTTATGGCTACACCTTC. Amino acids: CASSPQDRRTYGYTF.